Reported below is one TCR beta chain. The antigen is unknown. The data belong to a study of graft-versus-host responses after intestinal transplantation. About the study: Tacrolimus and steroids were given for around three years to all recipients after anti-thymocyte globulin induction.

Study-wide points: Patients who carried graft-donor T cell macrochimerism also had high graft-versus-host to host-versus-graft clonal ratios in their allografts.

Trimming cost V 5 bases and J 15 bases, with 17 bases left between them. Germline CDR1 reads MNHEY; CDR2 reads SMNVEV (reference sequence). The CDR3 runs 12 residues. This table comes from immunoSEQ multiplex PCR, and its TCRdb copy is limited to in-frame clones, with some not included. This table has 60,000 or so clones, 91% appearing once. The sequences come from PBMCs, collected about 120 days after intestinal transplantation. The V and J genes are TRBV27 and TRBJ2-1, with D possibly matching TRBD2 (6 bases). The origin of this receptor is a human patient who received an intestinal transplant, so some T cells may come from the graft donor. The CDR3 DNA reads as TGTGCCAGCAGTCTCCTGGCGGGGCCCCGGTTCTTC. It yields the protein CASSLLAGPRFF.